This TCR beta chain came from a study of blood T cells in healthy people across ages. Study outcomes and limitations: Both naive CD4+ cell counts and diversity were greater in long-lived donors than in aged donors.

This clonotype appeared a few times. As yet, its antigen is unknown. V lost 6 bases to trimming and J lost 0 bases, with 12 bases between them. The CDR3 totals 14 residues. Combining a sample-barcoded 5' primer with a J-beta primer mix, a second PCR ran for roughly 7 to 12 cycles. One entry per CDR3 protein results from TCRdb running MiXCR on the 5' RACE reads. The table records around 500,000 distinct CDR3 sequences, about 27% of them present only once. The same data also went into a second study, on T cells of mothers and their children. That source notes: The donors comprised six children and their three healthy Caucasian mothers. All extracted RNA went into cDNA synthesis, 1.5 ug per 15 ul.

The source of this sequence is a boy aged 2-9 years in good health. The gene calls are TRBV12-3 or TRBV12-4 and TRBJ2-7, with D unresolved. The sequenced material came from blood. The CDR3 here is CASRSGHSSYEQYF. CDR3 nucleotide sequence: TGTGCCAGCAGAAGTGGGCACAGCTCCTACGAGCAGTACTTC.